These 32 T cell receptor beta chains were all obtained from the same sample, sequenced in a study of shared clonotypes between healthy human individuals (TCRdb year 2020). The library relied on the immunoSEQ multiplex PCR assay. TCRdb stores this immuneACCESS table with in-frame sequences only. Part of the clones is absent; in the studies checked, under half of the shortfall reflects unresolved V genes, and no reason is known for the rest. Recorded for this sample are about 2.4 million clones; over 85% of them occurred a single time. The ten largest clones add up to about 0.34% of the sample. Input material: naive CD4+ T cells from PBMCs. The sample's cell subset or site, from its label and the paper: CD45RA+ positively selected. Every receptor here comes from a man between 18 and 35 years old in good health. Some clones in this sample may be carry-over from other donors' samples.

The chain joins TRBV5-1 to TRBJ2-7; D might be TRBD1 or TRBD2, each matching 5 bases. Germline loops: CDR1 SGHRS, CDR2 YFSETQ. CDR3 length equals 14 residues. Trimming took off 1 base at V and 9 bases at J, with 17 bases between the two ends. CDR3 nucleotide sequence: TGCGCCAGCAGCTTGACGGGGCAGGGCCCAGGGCAGTACTTC. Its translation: CASSLTGQGPGQYF. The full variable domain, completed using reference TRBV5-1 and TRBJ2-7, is KAGVTQTPRYLIKTRGQQVTLSCSPISGHRSVSWYQQTPGQGLQFLFEYFSETQRNKGNFPGRFSGRQFSNSRSEMNVSTLELGDSALYLCASSLTGQGPGQYFGPGTRLTVT.

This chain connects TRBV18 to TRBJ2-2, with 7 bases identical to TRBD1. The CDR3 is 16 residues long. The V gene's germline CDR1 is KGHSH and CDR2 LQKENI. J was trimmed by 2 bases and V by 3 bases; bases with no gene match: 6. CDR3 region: CASSPGTVQNTGELFF. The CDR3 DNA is TGTGCCAGCTCACCCGGGACAGTTCAAAACACCGGGGAGCTGTTTTTT.

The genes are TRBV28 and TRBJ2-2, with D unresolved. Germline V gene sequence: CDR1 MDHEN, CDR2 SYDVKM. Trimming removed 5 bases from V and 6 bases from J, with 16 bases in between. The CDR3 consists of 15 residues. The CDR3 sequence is CASSPLVTPPGELFF. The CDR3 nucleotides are TGTGCCAGCAGTCCGCTGGTGACCCCTCCCGGGGAGCTGTTTTTT.

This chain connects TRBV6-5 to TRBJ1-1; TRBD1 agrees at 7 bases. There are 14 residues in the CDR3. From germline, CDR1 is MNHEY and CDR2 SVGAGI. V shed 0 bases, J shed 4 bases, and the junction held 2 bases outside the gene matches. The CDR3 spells CASSYSDRSTEAFF. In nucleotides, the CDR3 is TGTGCCAGCAGTTACTCGGACAGGAGCACTGAAGCTTTCTTT.

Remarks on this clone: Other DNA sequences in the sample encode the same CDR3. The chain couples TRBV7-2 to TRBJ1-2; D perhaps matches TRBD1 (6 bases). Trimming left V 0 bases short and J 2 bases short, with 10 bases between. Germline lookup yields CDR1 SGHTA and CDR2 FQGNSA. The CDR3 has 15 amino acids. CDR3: CASSLARTGNYGYTF. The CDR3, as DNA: TGTGCCAGCAGCTTAGCCCGAACAGGGAACTATGGCTACACCTTC.

The CDR3, as DNA: TGTGCCAGCAGCGTCGACCCGGGGGGCAGGGGCATCCAAGAGACCCAGTACTTC. This translates into CASSVDPGGRGIQETQYF. This chain joins TRBV9 and TRBJ2-5; D possibly corresponds to TRBD2 (7 bases). Germline lookup yields CDR1 SGDLS and CDR2 YYNGEE. The CDR3 length is 18 residues. V shed 2 bases and J shed 1 base, with 21 bases lying between them.

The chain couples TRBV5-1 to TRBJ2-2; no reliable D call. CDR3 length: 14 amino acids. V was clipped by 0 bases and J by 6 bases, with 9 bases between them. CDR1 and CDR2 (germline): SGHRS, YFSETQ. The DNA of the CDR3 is TGCGCCAGCAGCTTGGGCCTTCCGGCCGGGGAGCTGTTTTTT. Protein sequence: CASSLGLPAGELFF.

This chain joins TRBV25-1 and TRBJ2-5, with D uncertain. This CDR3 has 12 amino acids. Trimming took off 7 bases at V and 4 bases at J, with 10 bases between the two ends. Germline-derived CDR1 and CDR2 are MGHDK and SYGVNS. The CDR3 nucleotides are TGTGCCAGCAAAAGAGGCACAGAGACCCAGTACTTC. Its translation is CASKRGTETQYF.

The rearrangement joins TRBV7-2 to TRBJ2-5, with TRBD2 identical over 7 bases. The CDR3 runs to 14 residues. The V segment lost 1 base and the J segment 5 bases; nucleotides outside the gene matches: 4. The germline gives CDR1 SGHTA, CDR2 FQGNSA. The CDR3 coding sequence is TGTGCCAGCAGCTTAGTCCGGGAGGCCGAGACCCAGTACTTC. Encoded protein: CASSLVREAETQYF.

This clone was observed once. CDR3 sequence reads: CASSQKLAGEETQYF. The CDR3 DNA follows: TGTGCCAGCAGCCAAAAACTAGCGGGAGAAGAGACCCAGTACTTC. V is TRBV4-2 and J is TRBJ2-5; 11 positions agree with TRBD2. CDR1 and CDR2 from the germline V gene are LGHNA and YNFKEQ. The CDR3 spans 15 residues. The V segment lost 2 bases and the J segment 3 bases; nucleotides outside the gene matches: 2.

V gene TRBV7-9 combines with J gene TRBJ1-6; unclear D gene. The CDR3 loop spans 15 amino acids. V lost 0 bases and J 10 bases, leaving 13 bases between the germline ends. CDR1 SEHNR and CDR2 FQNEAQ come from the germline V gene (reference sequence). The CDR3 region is CASSLARREGSPLHF. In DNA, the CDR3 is TGTGCCAGCAGCTTAGCGCGGAGGGAAGGATCACCCCTCCACTTT. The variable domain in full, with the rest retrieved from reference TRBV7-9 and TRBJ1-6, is DTGVSQNPRHKITKRGQNVTFRCDPISEHNRLYWYRQTLGQGPEFLTYFQNEAQLEKSRLLSDRFSAERPKGSFSTLEIQRTEQGDSAMYLCASSLARREGSPLHFGNGTRLTVT.

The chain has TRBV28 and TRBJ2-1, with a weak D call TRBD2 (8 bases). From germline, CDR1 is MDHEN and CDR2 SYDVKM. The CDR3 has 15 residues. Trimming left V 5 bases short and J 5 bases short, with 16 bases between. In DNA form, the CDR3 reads TGTGCCAGCAGTCCAGGGGGACTAGGGCACAATGAGCAGTTCTTC. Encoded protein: CASSPGGLGHNEQFF.

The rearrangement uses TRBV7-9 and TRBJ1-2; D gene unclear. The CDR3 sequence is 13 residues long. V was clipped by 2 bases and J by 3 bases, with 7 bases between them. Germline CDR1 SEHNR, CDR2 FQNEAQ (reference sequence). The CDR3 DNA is TGTGCCAGCAGCTTAAGCAGGCACTATGGCTACACCTTC. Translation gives CASSLSRHYGYTF.

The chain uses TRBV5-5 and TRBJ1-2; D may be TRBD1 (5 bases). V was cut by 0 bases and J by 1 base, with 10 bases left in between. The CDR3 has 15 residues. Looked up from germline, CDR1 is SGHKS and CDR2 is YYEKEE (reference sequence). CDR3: CASSLVPGNNYGYTF. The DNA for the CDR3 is TGTGCCAGCAGCTTGGTTCCAGGGAATAACTATGGCTACACCTTC.

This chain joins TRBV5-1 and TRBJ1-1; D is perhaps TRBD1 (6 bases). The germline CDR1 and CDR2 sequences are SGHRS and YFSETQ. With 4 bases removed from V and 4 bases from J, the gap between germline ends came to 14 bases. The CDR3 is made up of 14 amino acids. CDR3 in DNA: TGCGCCAGCAGCCGTAGCACGGGGGCCACTGAAGCTTTCTTT. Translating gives CASSRSTGATEAFF.

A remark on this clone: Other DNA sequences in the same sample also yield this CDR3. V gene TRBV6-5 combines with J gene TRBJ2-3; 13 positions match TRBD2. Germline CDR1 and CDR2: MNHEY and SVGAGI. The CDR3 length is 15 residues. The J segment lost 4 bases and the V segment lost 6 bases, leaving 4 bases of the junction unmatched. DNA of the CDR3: TGTGCCAGCAGCCTTGGACTAGCGGGAGCAGATACGCAGTATTTT. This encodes CASSLGLAGADTQYF.

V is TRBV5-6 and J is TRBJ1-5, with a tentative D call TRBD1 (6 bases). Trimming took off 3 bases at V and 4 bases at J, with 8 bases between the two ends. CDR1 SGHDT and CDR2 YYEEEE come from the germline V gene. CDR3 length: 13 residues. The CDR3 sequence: CASSWGTNQPQHF. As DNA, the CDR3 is TGTGCCAGCAGCTGGGGGACAAATCAGCCCCAGCATTTT.

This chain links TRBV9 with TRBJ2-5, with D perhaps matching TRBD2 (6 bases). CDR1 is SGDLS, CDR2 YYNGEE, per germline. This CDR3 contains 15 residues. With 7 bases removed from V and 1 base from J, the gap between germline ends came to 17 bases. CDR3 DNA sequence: TGTGCCAGCCACCCGGAGGGCCCAATCCAAGAGACCCAGTACTTC. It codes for CASHPEGPIQETQYF.

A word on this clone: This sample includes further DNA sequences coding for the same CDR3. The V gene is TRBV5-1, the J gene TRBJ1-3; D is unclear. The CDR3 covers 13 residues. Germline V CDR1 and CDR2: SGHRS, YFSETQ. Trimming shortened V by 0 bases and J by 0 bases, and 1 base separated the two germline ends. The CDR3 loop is CASSLGSGNTIYF. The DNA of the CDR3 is TGCGCCAGCAGCTTGGGCTCTGGAAACACCATATATTTT.

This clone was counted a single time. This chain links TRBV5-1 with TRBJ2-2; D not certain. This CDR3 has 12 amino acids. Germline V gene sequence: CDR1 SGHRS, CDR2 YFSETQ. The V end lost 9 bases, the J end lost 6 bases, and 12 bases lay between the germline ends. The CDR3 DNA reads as TGCGCCATAAAAAGACTGTCCGGGGAGCTGTTTTTT. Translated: CAIKRLSGELFF.

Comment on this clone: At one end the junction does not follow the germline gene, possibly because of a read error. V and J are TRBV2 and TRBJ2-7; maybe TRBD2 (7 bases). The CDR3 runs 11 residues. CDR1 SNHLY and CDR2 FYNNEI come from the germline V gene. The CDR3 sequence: CASRDRTGGHF. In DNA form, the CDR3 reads TGTGCCAGCAGGGACCGGACCGGGGGGCACTTC. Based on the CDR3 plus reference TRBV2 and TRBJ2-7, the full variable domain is EPEVTQTPSHQVTQMGQEVILRCVPISNHLYFYWYRQILGQKVEFLVSFYNNEISEKSEIFDDQFSVERPDGSNFTLKIRSTKLEDSAMYFCASRDRTGGHFGPGTRLTVT.

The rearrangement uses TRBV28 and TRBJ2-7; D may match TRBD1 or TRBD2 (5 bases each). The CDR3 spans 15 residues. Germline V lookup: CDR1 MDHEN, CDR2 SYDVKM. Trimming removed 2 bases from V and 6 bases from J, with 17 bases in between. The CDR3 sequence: CASSLPLGNGGEQYF. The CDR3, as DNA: TGTGCCAGCAGTTTACCCCTCGGCAATGGGGGCGAGCAGTACTTC.

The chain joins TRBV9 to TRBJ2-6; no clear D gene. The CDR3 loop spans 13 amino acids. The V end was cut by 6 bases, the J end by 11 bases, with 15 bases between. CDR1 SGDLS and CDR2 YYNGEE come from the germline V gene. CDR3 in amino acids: CASTNSHRDVLTF. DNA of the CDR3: TGTGCCAGCACCAACTCCCACAGAGACGTCCTGACTTTC.

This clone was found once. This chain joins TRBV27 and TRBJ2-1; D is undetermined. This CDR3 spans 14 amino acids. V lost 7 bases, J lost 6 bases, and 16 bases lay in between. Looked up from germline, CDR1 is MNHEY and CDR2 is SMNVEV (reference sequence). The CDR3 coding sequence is TGTGCCAGCAAGGGCAGTGGAAGGGTCAATGAGCAGTTCTTC. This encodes CASKGSGRVNEQFF.

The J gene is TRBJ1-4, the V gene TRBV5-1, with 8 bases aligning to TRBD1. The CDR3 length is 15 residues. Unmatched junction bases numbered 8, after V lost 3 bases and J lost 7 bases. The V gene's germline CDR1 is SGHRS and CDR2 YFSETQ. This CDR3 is CASSSQGAFGEKLFF. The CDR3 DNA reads TGCGCCAGCAGCTCCCAGGGGGCTTTTGGTGAAAAACTGTTTTTT.

CDR3: CASSQDGAQSTNTQYF. Written as DNA, the CDR3 is TGCGCCAGCAGCCAAGATGGGGCCCAATCTACGAATACGCAGTATTTT. The chain uses TRBV4-3 and TRBJ2-3, with D perhaps matching TRBD1 (5 bases). V was clipped by 0 bases and J by 7 bases, with 17 bases between them. From germline, CDR1 is LGHNA and CDR2 YSLEER. The CDR3 spans 16 residues.

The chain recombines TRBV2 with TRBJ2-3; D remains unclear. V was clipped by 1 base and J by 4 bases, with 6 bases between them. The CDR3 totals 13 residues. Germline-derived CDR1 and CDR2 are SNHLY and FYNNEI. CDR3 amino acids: CASSEEVADTQYF. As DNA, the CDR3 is TGTGCCAGCAGTGAAGAGGTAGCAGATACGCAGTATTTT. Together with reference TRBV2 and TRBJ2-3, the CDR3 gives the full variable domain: EPEVTQTPSHQVTQMGQEVILRCVPISNHLYFYWYRQILGQKVEFLVSFYNNEISEKSEIFDDQFSVERPDGSNFTLKIRSTKLEDSAMYFCASSEEVADTQYFGPGTRLTVL.

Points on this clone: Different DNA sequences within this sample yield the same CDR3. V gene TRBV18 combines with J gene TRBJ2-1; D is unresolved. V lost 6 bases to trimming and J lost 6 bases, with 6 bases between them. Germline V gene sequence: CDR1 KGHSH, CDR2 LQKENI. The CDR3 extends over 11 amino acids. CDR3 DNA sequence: TGTGCCAGCTCCTCCCTCAATGAGCAGTTCTTC. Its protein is CASSSLNEQFF.

CDR3 in amino acids: CASRSNPSYEQYF. CDR3 DNA sequence: TGTGCCAGCAGATCAAATCCCTCCTACGAGCAGTACTTC. This rearrangement joins TRBV6-5 to TRBJ2-7, with no clear D. The CDR3 sequence is 13 residues long. V lost 6 bases and J lost 0, with 9 bases in between. The germline gives CDR1 MNHEY, CDR2 SVGAGI.

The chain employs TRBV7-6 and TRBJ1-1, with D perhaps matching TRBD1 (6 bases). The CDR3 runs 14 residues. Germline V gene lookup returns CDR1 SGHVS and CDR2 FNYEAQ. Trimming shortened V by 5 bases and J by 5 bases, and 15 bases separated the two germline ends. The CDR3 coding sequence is TGTGCCAGCAGCCTGGGACCGAGGGGGACTGAAGCTTTCTTT. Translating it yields CASSLGPRGTEAFF.

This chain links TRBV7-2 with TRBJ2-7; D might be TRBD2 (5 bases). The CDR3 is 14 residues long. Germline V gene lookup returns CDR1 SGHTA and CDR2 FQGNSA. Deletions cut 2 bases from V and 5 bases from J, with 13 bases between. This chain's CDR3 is CASSLFFIGDEQYF. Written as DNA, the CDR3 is TGTGCCAGCAGCTTATTTTTCATCGGGGACGAGCAGTACTTC.

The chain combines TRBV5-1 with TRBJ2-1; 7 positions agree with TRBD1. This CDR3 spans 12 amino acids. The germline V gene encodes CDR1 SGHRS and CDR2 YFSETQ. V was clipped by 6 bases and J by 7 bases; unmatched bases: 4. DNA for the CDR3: TGCGCCAGCACTGAGGGGGCAAATGAGCAGTTCTTC. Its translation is CASTEGANEQFF. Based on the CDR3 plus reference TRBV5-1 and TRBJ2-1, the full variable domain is KAGVTQTPRYLIKTRGQQVTLSCSPISGHRSVSWYQQTPGQGLQFLFEYFSETQRNKGNFPGRFSGRQFSNSRSEMNVSTLELGDSALYLCASTEGANEQFFGPGTRLTVL.